This TCR beta chain is drawn from a study of cytomegalovirus exposure and HLA in healthy donors. Study-level points and caveats: Cytomegalovirus-associated TCR beta chains were listed, numbering some 170. From TCR beta sequences, most subjects' HLA-A and HLA-B alleles were reportedly predicted accurately. Later analysis demonstrated an association between a missense DCLRE1C variant and TCR beta V- and J-gene trimming.

The CDR3 runs to 12 residues. The V segment lost 5 bases and the J segment 8 bases; nucleotides outside the gene matches: 2. Germline V gene sequence: CDR1 MDHEN, CDR2 SYDVKM. Points on this clone: Its matching antigen is unknown.

The PCR used 60 Vbeta and 13 Jbeta primers. Produced via immunoSEQ multiplex PCR; TCRdb's table is partial and in-frame only. Of some 110,000 clones listed, roughly 82% are singletons. The specimen sequenced was PBMCs. The receptor's source is a man aged 45 to 65 in good health and CMV-seronegative. The genes are TRBV28 and TRBJ1-4; 7 bases line up with TRBD1. This chain's CDR3 is CASSQTGEKLFF. The CDR3 coding sequence is TGTGCCAGCAGTCAGACAGGGGAAAAACTGTTTTTT.